Described below is a single T cell receptor (beta chain) sequence and its context. Its antigen target is currently unknown. Per-base quality was not reported, and no clone a single base away is much larger than it. This specimen belongs to a study of T-cell memory formation after mild COVID-19 (TCRdb year 2021). Concerning the study at large: TCR sequence clusters from the two donors were found to be largely donor specific. T-cell clones expanding and contracting after mild COVID-19 in a couple of donors were tracked by longitudinal TCRalpha and TCRbeta repertoire sequencing. Two young, previously healthy adult volunteers, one female and one male, were included in the cohort.

The CDR3 covers 11 residues, taking in both the cysteine and the phenylalanine. Only the CDR3 portion is preserved as DNA: 33 bases, with reading frame beginning at the first base. CDR1 and CDR2 were assigned from the germline V gene (reference sequence) as LNHDA and SQIVND. V is pruned by 8 bases and J by 6 bases, leaving 3 bases of the junction without a gene match. Sequenced on an Illumina NovaSeq 6000. TCRalpha and TCRbeta cDNA libraries were built by 5'RACE with constant-segment primers, adding sample barcodes and unique molecular identifiers. RNA was extracted from every sample with Trizol reagent. The libraries were amplified in two PCR steps, and the second step added a second sample barcode and Illumina TruSeq adapters. Sequencing of libraries was performed on an Illumina NovaSeq with 2 x 150 bp paired-end reads. The authors' analysis ran thus. The reads were demultiplexed and collapsed into UMI-guided consensus sequences using migec v1.2.7. Using mixcr v2.1.11, UMI consensuses were aligned to TRA and TRB V and J templates and then assembled into clonotypes. A clonotype was counted as expanded or contracted only if both edgeR and NoisET called the change significant, with noise models trained on biological replicates. For edgeR calls, the thresholds were a false discovery rate-adjusted p below 0.01 and a log2 fold-change of 1. As an exploratory analysis of dynamics, PCA with hierarchical clustering was applied to max-normalized trajectories of the 1000 most abundant clonotypes. Separately sequenced CD4+ and CD8+ repertoires were used to assign a CD4 or CD8 phenotype to each responding clone. TCRdb reanalyzed the raw reads on its own, using fastp at Q25 for trimming and MiXCR for clone calling, and kept in-frame beta chains. Merged by CDR3 protein, the rows form single entries marked with the most common genes and DNA. V and J calls and clone size were set by TCRdb, not the authors. In this sample the table shows some 450,000 distinct CDR3 sequences, around 17% of which occur a single time. Clones ranked in the top ten supply about 22% of the sample.

Ficoll-Paque density gradient centrifugation was used to isolate PBMCs. Summary of the overall study and its limitations: Contracting CD4+ clones turned up mainly in the CM and EM memory subsets, whereas EMRA was where CD8+ clones were enriched. Some responding clones were found in pre-infection memory, which suggests that pre-existing cross-reactive memory T cells took part in the SARS-CoV-2 response. Balanced CD4/CD8 phenotypes were observed for clones contracting from day 15 to 85, whereas a bias towards CD4+ was observed for a second wave of clones expanding from day 15 to 37. SARS-CoV-2 specificity of the second-wave clones peaking on day 37 was not confirmed. Only a couple of mild cases were covered in the study, and larger cohorts including severe cases with pre-infection samples were considered necessary.

The receptor's source is a man aged 18 to 29 who had mild COVID-19 (a few samples of this study predate the infection). The sample titles of this study are shuffled in the database, so cell type and time point are left out; the donor was told from shared clones. Sequencing was done on a sample of PBMCs or a T cell subset sorted from them (not recorded which). The chain joins TRBV19 to TRBJ1-1, with 7 bases in between that match TRBD1. Here is the DNA: TGTGCCAGTTCAGGGGGATCTGAAGCTTTCTTT. Its amino acids are CASSGGSEAFF.